The next 22 T cell receptor beta chains were all read from a single sample in a study of hypomethylating agent response in myelodysplastic syndrome. Clones were read by immunoSEQ multiplex PCR, and TCRdb kept only the in-frame ones, dropping some. Here the sample spans approximately 4,200 clones, approximately 80% being singletons. The sequencing here drew on bone marrow, taken before or after starting hypomethylating agent treatment for myelodysplastic syndrome (not recorded which). Receptors originate from a human donor with myelodysplastic syndrome.

The J gene is TRBJ2-3, the V gene TRBV10-2; D possibly matches TRBD1 or TRBD2 (6 bases each). CDR3 length: 14 amino acids. The germline V gene has CDR1 WSHSY and CDR2 SAAADI. The V end lost 2 bases, the J end lost 1 base, and 7 bases lay between the germline ends. CDR3 in DNA: TGCGCCAGCAGTGAGAGGGGGGGCACAGATACGCAGTATTTT. Residues: CASSERGGTDTQYF.

This chain joins TRBV5-6 and TRBJ2-7; D is undetermined. Trimming cost V 0 bases and J 0 bases, with 13 bases left between them. Germline CDR1 SGHDT, CDR2 YYEEEE. The CDR3 totals 16 residues. This chain's CDR3 is CASSLGAGVLSYEQYF. CDR3 sequence (DNA): TGTGCCAGCAGCTTGGGGGCCGGAGTCCTCTCCTACGAGCAGTACTTC.

The chain carries TRBV18 and TRBJ1-2; TRBD1 matches 7 bases. Germline V gives CDR1 KGHSH, CDR2 LQKENI. CDR3 length: 14 residues. With V trimmed by 2 bases and J by 4 bases, 4 bases remained unmatched. The CDR3 protein is CASSPENRGYGYTF. CDR3 DNA: TGTGCCAGCTCACCAGAAAACAGGGGCTATGGCTACACCTTC. Complete variable domain (other parts from reference TRBV18 and TRBJ1-2): NAGVMQNPRHLVRRRGQEARLRCSPMKGHSHVYWYRQLPEEGLKFMVYLQKENIIDESGMPKERFSAEFPKEGPSILRIQQVVRGDSAAYFCASSPENRGYGYTFGSGTRLTVV.

The chain carries TRBV14 and TRBJ2-1; D uncertain. Per germline, CDR1 SGHDN and CDR2 FVKESK. V was clipped by 0 bases and J by 0 bases, with 15 bases between them. The CDR3 runs 18 residues. CDR3 loop: CASSQDPPSWTSYNEQFF. The CDR3 coding sequence is TGTGCCAGCAGCCAAGATCCCCCCAGCTGGACCTCCTACAATGAGCAGTTCTTC.

This chain's CDR3 is CASSPSSGRRNTEAFF. The CDR3 region has the DNA TGTGCCAGTAGTCCAAGCTCCGGACGGAGGAACACTGAAGCTTTCTTT. The V call is TRBV19, the J call TRBJ1-1, with D uncertain. The CDR3 consists of 16 residues. V was cut by 5 bases and J by 1 base, with 17 bases left in between. From germline, CDR1 is LNHDA and CDR2 SQIVND (reference sequence). Supplemented by reference TRBV19 and TRBJ1-1, the full variable domain reads DGGITQSPKYLFRKEGQNVTLSCEQNLNHDAMYWYRQDPGQGLRLIYYSQIVNDFQKGDIAEGYSVSREKKESFPLTVTSAQKNPTAFYLCASSPSSGRRNTEAFFGQGTRLTVV.

The rearrangement uses TRBV19 and TRBJ1-5; D uncertain. Germline CDR1 and CDR2: LNHDA and SQIVND (reference sequence). CDR3 length equals 12 residues. V was cut by 5 bases and J by 5 bases, with 7 bases left in between. The CDR3 bases are TGTGCCAGTAGTTCCCCCGATCAGCCCCAGCATTTT. It codes for CASSSPDQPQHF. The whole variable domain, remainder taken from reference TRBV19 and TRBJ1-5, is DGGITQSPKYLFRKEGQNVTLSCEQNLNHDAMYWYRQDPGQGLRLIYYSQIVNDFQKGDIAEGYSVSREKKESFPLTVTSAQKNPTAFYLCASSSPDQPQHFGDGTRLSIL.

This clone has only a few counts. This chain connects TRBV27 to TRBJ2-3; D is perhaps TRBD1 (5 bases). Germline V gene lookup returns CDR1 MNHEY and CDR2 SMNVEV (reference sequence). This CDR3 is 14 amino acids long. Trimming left V 4 bases short and J 2 bases short, with 10 bases between. The CDR3 DNA is TGTGCCAGCAGTTGGCAGGGCTACACAGATACGCAGTATTTT. Translating gives CASSWQGYTDTQYF.

This chain links TRBV6-5 with TRBJ2-2, with D hard to call. The CDR3 covers 13 residues. Deletions cut 0 bases from V and 3 bases from J, with 2 bases between. Germline V gene sequence: CDR1 MNHEY, CDR2 SVGAGI. CDR3 amino acids: CASSYSYTGELFF. The CDR3, as DNA: TGTGCCAGCAGTTACTCCTACACCGGGGAGCTGTTTTTT.

The CDR3 loop is CASSRPGLLEQFF. The DNA for the CDR3 is TGTGCCAGCAGCCGACCGGGACTGCTTGAGCAGTTCTTC. The gene calls are TRBV7-6 and TRBJ2-1; D is possibly TRBD2 (6 bases). Germline CDR1 reads SGHVS; CDR2 reads FNYEAQ. Between the trimmed V and J ends, which lost 5 bases and 9 bases, there was a span of 14 bases. The CDR3 contains 13 residues.

The V and J genes are TRBV7-2 and TRBJ1-3; D is unclear. CDR1 is SGHTA and CDR2 is FQGNSA in the germline V gene. With 2 bases removed from V and 2 bases from J, the gap between germline ends came to 7 bases. The CDR3 runs 14 residues. DNA of the CDR3: TGTGCCAGCAGCTTACTGGGAGCTGGAAACACCATATATTTT. Translated, it gives CASSLLGAGNTIYF.

The rearrangement links TRBV19 to TRBJ2-5; 7 bases line up with TRBD1. Germline values: CDR1 LNHDA, CDR2 SQIVND (reference sequence). The length of the CDR3 is 14 residues. The trim removed 7 bases at V and 2 bases at J, leaving 7 bases unmatched. As DNA, the CDR3 is TGTGCCAGTAACGGAGAACAGGGGCAAGAGACCCAGTACTTC. It yields the protein CASNGEQGQETQYF.

The rearrangement links TRBV19 to TRBJ1-1, with D unresolved. The V and J ends lost 9 bases and 0 bases respectively, with 14 bases between them. The CDR3 totals 14 residues. Germline-derived CDR1 and CDR2 are LNHDA and SQIVND (reference sequence). In DNA form, the CDR3 reads TGTGCCAGCCGGACGAACGTCGTGAACACTGAAGCTTTCTTT. Translated: CASRTNVVNTEAFF.

This clone was seen only a few times. The chain uses TRBV7-3 and TRBJ1-2; D may be TRBD1 (6 bases). CDR1 is SGHTA, CDR2 FQGTGA, per germline. This CDR3 spans 13 amino acids. Trimming took 5 bases from V and 3 from J, leaving 10 bases between them. The CDR3 DNA is TGTGCCAGCAGCCCGACAGGTGACTATGGCTACACCTTC. It codes for CASSPTGDYGYTF.

This clone was counted once. The V gene is TRBV7-3, the J gene TRBJ2-2; 10 nucleotides line up with TRBD1. From germline, CDR1 is SGHTA and CDR2 FQGTGA. J was trimmed by 6 bases and V by 4 bases; bases with no gene match: 11. The length of the CDR3 is 17 residues. In DNA, the CDR3 is TGTGCCAGCAGCTCAAACCCGGGACAGGGGTTGTCCGGGGAGCTGTTTTTT. This sequence encodes CASSSNPGQGLSGELFF.

V gene TRBV7-9 combines with J gene TRBJ2-1; D unresolved. The V gene lost 4 bases and the J gene lost 8 bases, with 9 bases spanning the gap. Germline CDR1 SEHNR, CDR2 FQNEAQ (reference sequence). The CDR3 totals 12 residues. Here the CDR3 reads CASSSLGYEQFF. CDR3 nucleotides: TGTGCCAGCAGCTCATTAGGATATGAGCAGTTCTTC.

The chain recombines TRBV6-4 with TRBJ1-3, with D unresolved. The CDR3 totals 14 residues. CDR1 MRHNA and CDR2 SNTAGT come from the germline V gene. Trimming stripped 2 bases from V and 0 bases from J, with 5 bases between. CDR3 DNA sequence: TGTGCCAGCAGTGACGTAGACTCTGGAAACACCATATATTTT. Translated, it gives CASSDVDSGNTIYF.

This chain links TRBV19 with TRBJ1-1; D is unclear. The CDR3 has 12 residues. CDR1 and CDR2 from the germline V gene are LNHDA and SQIVND (reference sequence). The V end was cut by 11 bases, the J end by 1 base, with 11 bases between. CDR3 bases: TGTGCCCCTGATGCTGCGAACACTGAAGCTTTCTTT. Protein product: CAPDAANTEAFF.

The chain has TRBV6-1 and TRBJ1-6; perhaps TRBD1 as D (5 bases). This CDR3 spans 14 amino acids. Trimming left V 6 bases short and J 6 bases short, with 12 bases between. The germline V gene encodes CDR1 MNHNS and CDR2 SASEGT. CDR3 nucleotides: TGTGCCAGCAGGGGTGCGGGGCTTAATTCACCCCTCCACTTT. Translated: CASRGAGLNSPLHF.

The chain couples TRBV18 to TRBJ2-7, with D perhaps matching TRBD1 (5 bases). Germline V lookup: CDR1 KGHSH, CDR2 LQKENI. The CDR3 spans 16 residues. The ends were cut back, 2 bases at V and 7 bases at J, with 21 bases in the middle. The CDR3 loop reads CASSPASTGLSGEQYF. CDR3 in DNA: TGTGCCAGCTCACCAGCGAGTACAGGTCTCTCTGGGGAGCAGTACTTC.

V and J are TRBV4-1 and TRBJ2-2; the match to TRBD1 covers 7 bases. The junction had 11 bases not matched to a gene; V was cut back by 4 bases and J by 3 bases. The CDR3 totals 17 residues. Germline lookup yields CDR1 MGHRA and CDR2 YSYEKL. The CDR3 here is CASSPPPDRVDTGELFF. The CDR3 DNA sequence: TGCGCCAGCAGCCCACCCCCCGACAGGGTGGACACCGGGGAGCTGTTTTTT.

The rearrangement uses TRBV30 and TRBJ1-1, with D unresolved. Looked up from germline, CDR1 is GTSNPN and CDR2 is SVGIG (reference sequence). The CDR3 spans 16 residues. V was cut by 1 base and J by 1 base, with 16 bases left in between. CDR3 sequence reads: CAWSGLGKAANTEAFF. The CDR3, as DNA: TGTGCCTGGAGTGGGCTAGGGAAGGCAGCGAACACTGAAGCTTTCTTT.

The chain combines TRBV6-5 with TRBJ1-2; TRBD1 might be the D (6 bases). This CDR3 is 13 amino acids long. CDR1 MNHEY and CDR2 SVGAGI come from the germline V gene. Trimming cost V 0 bases and J 9 bases, with 11 bases left between them. The CDR3 DNA reads as TGTGCCAGCAGTTACTCTAGGGACACCAGCTACACCTTC. It is translated as CASSYSRDTSYTF.